This TCR beta chain was captured by sequencing in a study of blood T cells in healthy people across ages (dated by TCRdb to about 2015). Background for the entire study: In model experiments, template switching captured roughly one uniquely barcoded TCR beta cDNA molecule for every two T cells. To track age-related changes in TCR beta repertoire diversity, the study relied on deep sequencing normalized with unique cDNA molecular identifiers. The donors were divided into four age groups: young (average around 15 years), middle-aged (over 35), aged (approximately 64) and long-lived (roughly 82). To avoid experimental bias, donors of different ages were randomly spread across the sequencing lanes. For two donors (one aged 18 to 29 and one aged 80 or older), the study analyzed two additional independent replicas of 1 million unique cDNA reads from the same blood draw.

The approximately 39 donors, aged 6 to 90 years, were systemically healthy Caucasian individuals from Russia. Approximately 9.3 milliliters of peripheral blood were collected from each donor into EDTA-treated Vacutainer tubes. Ficoll-Paque density-gradient centrifugation was used to isolate PBMCs, with at least 6.5 million per sample. Total RNA, at least 6 micrograms per sample, was extracted from PBMCs with Trizol reagent. The percentages of naive CD45RAhigh/CD27high T cells were determined by flow cytometry on a PBMC aliquot from every donor. Worth noting for this clonotype: It lacks a known antigen. No much larger clonotype is one base removed from it; base qualities were not supplied.

For CDR1 and CDR2, the germline V gene lists SGHTA and FQGNSA. There are 13 amino acids in the CDR3, from cysteine to phenylalanine inclusive. Just the 39-base CDR3 DNA is kept, in frame starting at base 1. At the junction V is shortened by 4 bases and J by 13 bases, with 17 bases in between. The library was prepared using 5' RACE. The run used an Illumina HiSeq 2500. A second PCR of about 6 to 11 cycles was run with a J-beta primer mix and a sample-barcoded 5' primer. A template-switch 5' adaptor carrying 12 random nucleotides introduced a unique molecular identifier onto each TCR beta cDNA molecule. Each sample yielded at least 3 million CDR3-containing paired-end reads. First-strand cDNA was synthesized from all RNA with the Mint cDNA synthesis kit, primed by a TRBC-specific oligonucleotide. All cDNA was treated with uracil-DNA glycosylase and then went through a first 18-cycle PCR with the universal primers M1SS and BC2_uni_R. As for the authors' bioinformatics: For normalization, 1 million high-quality reads were randomly selected from each sample, with every read carrying a distinct molecular identifier. Reads with shared molecular identifiers were discarded instead of being binned into consensus sequences. MiTCR, run with a Q25 quality threshold and the strictest error-elimination algorithm, handled CDR3 identification, clonotype clustering and error correction. A nonparametric unseen species model with Euler transformation was used to estimate lower-bound total TCR beta diversity. TCRdb reanalyzed the raw reads on its own, using fastp at Q25 for trimming and MiXCR for clone calling, and kept in-frame beta chains. Rows are unified per CDR3 protein, each entry keeping the most common DNA and genes. The V and J calls come from TCRdb's annotation, not from the publication. The sample profile shows about 680,000 distinct CDR3 sequences; around 48% of them were found once. Approximately 32% of the sample is held by the ten biggest clonotypes.

Results the study describes overall, beyond this receptor: Donor CMV infection status was unknown, potentially confounding age-related changes in expanded clonotypes. Because profiling used bulk unsorted PBMCs, naive and antigen-experienced compartments could not be compared conclusively. Estimates of total diversity based on one million sequenced T cells were regarded as lower bounds and as underestimates. Compared with the aged group, more naive CD4+ T cells, fewer expanded clones and increased TCR diversity were shown by the long-lived group, suggesting age selection. As age increased, observed TCR beta diversity per million T cells dropped in a roughly linear way, and a significant reduction was already evident by age 40. Observed TCR beta diversity correlated strongly with the percentage of naive T cells measured by flow cytometry.

The chain couples TRBV7-2 to TRBJ2-1; the D gene assignment is ambiguous. The clonotype comes from a woman aged 60-75 years in good health. What was sequenced was blood. Here the CDR3 is given as CASSSSYSETQFF. The DNA sequence is TGTGCCAGCAGCTCCTCCTATTCAGAGACCCAGTTCTTC.